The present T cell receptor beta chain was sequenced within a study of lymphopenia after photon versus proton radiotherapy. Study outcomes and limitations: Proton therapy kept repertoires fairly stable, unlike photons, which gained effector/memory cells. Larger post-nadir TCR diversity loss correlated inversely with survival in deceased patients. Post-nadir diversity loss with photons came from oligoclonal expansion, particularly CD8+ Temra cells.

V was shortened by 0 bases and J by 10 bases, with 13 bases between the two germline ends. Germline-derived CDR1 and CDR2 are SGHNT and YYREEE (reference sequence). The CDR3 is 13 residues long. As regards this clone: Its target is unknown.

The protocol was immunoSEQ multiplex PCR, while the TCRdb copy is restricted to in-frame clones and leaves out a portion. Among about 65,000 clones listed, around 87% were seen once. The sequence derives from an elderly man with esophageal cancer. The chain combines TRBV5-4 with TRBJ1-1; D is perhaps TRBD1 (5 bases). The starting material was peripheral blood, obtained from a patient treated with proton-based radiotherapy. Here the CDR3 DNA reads TGTGCCAGCAGCTTGGCCATGACAGAGACAGCTTTCTTT. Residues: CASSLAMTETAFF. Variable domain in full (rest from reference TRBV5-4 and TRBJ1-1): ETGVTQSPTHLIKTRGQQVTLRCSSQSGHNTVSWYQQALGQGPQFIFQYYREEENGRGNFPPRFSGLQFPNYSSELNVNALELDDSALYLCASSLAMTETAFFGQGTRLTVV.